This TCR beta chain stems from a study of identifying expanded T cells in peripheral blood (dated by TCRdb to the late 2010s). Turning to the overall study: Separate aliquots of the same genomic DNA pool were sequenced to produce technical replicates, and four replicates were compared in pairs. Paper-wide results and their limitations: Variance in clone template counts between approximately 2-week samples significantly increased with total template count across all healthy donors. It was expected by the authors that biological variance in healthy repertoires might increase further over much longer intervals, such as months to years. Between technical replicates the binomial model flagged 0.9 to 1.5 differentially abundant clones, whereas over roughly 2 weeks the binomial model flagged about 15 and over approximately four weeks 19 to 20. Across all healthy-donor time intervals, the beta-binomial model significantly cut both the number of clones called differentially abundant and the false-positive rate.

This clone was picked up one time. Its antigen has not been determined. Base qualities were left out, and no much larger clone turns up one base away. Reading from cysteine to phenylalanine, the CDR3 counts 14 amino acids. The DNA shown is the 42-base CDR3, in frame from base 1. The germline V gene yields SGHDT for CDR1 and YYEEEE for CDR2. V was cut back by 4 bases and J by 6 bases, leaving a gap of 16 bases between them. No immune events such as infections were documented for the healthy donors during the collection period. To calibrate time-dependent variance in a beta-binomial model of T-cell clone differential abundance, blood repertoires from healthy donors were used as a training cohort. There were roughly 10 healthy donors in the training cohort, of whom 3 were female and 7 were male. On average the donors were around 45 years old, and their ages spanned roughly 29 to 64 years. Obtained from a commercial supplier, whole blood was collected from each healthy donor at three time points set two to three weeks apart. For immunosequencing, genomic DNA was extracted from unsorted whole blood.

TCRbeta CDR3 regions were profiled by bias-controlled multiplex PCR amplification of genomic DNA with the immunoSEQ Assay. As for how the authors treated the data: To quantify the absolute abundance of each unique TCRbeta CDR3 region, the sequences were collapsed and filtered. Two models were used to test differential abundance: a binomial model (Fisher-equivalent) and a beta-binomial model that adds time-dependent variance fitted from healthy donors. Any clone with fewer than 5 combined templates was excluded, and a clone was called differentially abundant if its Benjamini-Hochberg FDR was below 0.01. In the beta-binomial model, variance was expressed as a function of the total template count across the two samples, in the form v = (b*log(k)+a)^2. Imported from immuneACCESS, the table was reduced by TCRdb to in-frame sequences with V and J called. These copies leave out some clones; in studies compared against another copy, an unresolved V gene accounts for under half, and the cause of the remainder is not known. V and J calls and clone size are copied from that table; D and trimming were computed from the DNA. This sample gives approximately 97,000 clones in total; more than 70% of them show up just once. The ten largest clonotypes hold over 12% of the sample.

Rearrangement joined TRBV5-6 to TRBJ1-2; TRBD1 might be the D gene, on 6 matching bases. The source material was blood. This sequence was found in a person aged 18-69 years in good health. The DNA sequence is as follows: TGTGCCAGCAGCCCCCGGCGCAGGGGCGATGGCTACACCTTC. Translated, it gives CASSPRRRGDGYTF.